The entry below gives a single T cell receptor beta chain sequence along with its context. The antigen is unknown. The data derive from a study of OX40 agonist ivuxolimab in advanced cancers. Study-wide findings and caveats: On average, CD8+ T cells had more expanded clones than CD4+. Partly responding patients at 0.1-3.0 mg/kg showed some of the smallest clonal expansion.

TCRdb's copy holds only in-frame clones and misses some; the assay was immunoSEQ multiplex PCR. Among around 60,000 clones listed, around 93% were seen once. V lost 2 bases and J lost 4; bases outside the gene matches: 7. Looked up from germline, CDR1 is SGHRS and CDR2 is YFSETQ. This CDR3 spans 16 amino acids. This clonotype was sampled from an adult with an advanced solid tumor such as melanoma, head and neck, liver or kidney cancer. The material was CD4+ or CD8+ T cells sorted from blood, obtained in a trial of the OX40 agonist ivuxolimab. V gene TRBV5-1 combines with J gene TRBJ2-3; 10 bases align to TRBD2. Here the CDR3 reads CASSFTGTSEADTQYF. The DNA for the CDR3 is TGCGCCAGCAGCTTCACCGGGACTAGCGAGGCAGATACGCAGTATTTT.